One sample yielded the 19 T cell receptor beta chains listed below, sequenced in a study of blood T cell repertoires in COVID-19. Method: immunoSEQ multiplex PCR; TCRdb's copy keeps in-frame clones and lacks some. The data hold 110,000 to 150,000 clones, with 80% observed a single time. Sequencing was performed on peripheral blood. These receptors originate from a man in his 70s who had recovered from COVID-19.

The rearrangement links TRBV29-1 to TRBJ2-2, with D possibly TRBD1 on 6 matching bases. Germline lookup yields CDR1 SQVTM and CDR2 ANQGSEA. This CDR3 has 11 amino acids. CDR3 DNA sequence: TGCGGGACATGGAACACCGGGGAGCTGTTTTTT. It encodes CGTWNTGELFF.

The chain uses TRBV5-1 and TRBJ1-4; 7 bases map to TRBD1. V lost 4 bases to trimming and J lost 8 bases; unmatched junction nucleotides: 11. Germline assignment: CDR1 SGHRS and CDR2 YFSETQ. The CDR3 contains 15 residues. The CDR3 bases are TGCGCCAGCAGCCCTACAGGGGAGGTTCAAGAAAAACTGTTTTTT. Protein product: CASSPTGEVQEKLFF.

The chain is built from TRBV7-9 and TRBJ1-4, with D tentatively TRBD1 (6 bases). The CDR3 sequence is 16 residues long. V was shortened by 4 bases and J by 6 bases, with 18 bases between the two germline ends. Germline V gives CDR1 SEHNR, CDR2 FQNEAQ (reference sequence). CDR3 bases: TGTGCCAGCAGCTCCGGGGGGCAGCGGGTGTATGAAAAACTGTTTTTT. This encodes CASSSGGQRVYEKLFF.

This chain links TRBV7-2 with TRBJ2-7; D not certain. This CDR3 is 13 amino acids long. With 4 bases removed from V and 1 base from J, the gap between germline ends came to 8 bases. CDR1 and CDR2 (germline): SGHTA, FQGNSA. CDR3 in amino acids: CASSSSVSYEQYF. The CDR3 bases are TGTGCCAGCAGCTCCAGCGTGTCCTACGAGCAGTACTTC.

This clone was counted between two and nine times. This sequence joins TRBV30 and TRBJ1-1, with TRBD1 matching 9 bases. The CDR3 contains 13 residues. J lost 3 bases, V lost 3 bases, and 2 bases had no gene match. Germline-derived CDR1 and CDR2 are GTSNPN and SVGIG (reference sequence). The CDR3 region has the DNA TGTGCCTGGAGGACAGGGGGGGACACTGAAGCTTTCTTT. Translated, it gives CAWRTGGDTEAFF. The full variable domain, completed using reference TRBV30 and TRBJ1-1, is SQTIHQWPATLVQPVGSPLSLECTVEGTSNPNLYWYRQAAGRGLQLLFYSVGIGQISSEVPQNLSASRPQDRQFILSSKKLLLSDSGFYLCAWRTGGDTEAFFGQGTRLTVV.

Of note for this clone: Other DNA sequences in the sample encode the same CDR3. The V gene is TRBV5-1, the J gene TRBJ1-5; TRBD1 agrees at 8 bases. The trim removed 4 bases at V and 4 bases at J, leaving 4 bases unmatched. Germline V gene sequence: CDR1 SGHRS, CDR2 YFSETQ. This CDR3 contains 14 residues. CDR3 DNA sequence: TGCGCCAGCAGCCCCGGGACAGGTAATCAGCCCCAGCATTTT. This gives the protein CASSPGTGNQPQHF.

The rearrangement links TRBV15 to TRBJ2-2; D possibly corresponds to TRBD2 (7 bases). This CDR3 region has 16 residues. The germline CDR1 and CDR2 sequences are LNHNV and YYDKDF (reference sequence). The V and J ends lost 5 bases and 7 bases respectively, with 20 bases between them. The CDR3 here is CATSGRGTGMGGELFF. The DNA for the CDR3 is TGTGCCACCAGCGGGAGGGGAACAGGGATGGGCGGGGAGCTGTTTTTT.

The chain links TRBV3-1 (or the pseudogene TRBV3-2) to TRBJ2-3, with TRBD2 identical over 8 bases. Germline V gene data show CDR1 as LGHDT and CDR2 as YNNKEL (reference sequence). Trimming at V came to 3 bases and at J to 1 base, leaving 3 bases not matched to a gene. The length of the CDR3 is 15 residues. The CDR3 DNA reads TGTGCCAGCAGCCAGCGGACTAGCCGCACAGATACGCAGTATTTT. Amino acid sequence: CASSQRTSRTDTQYF.

The chain is built from TRBV6-2 or TRBV6-3 and TRBJ2-1; D might be TRBD1 (7 bases). Trimming pared 6 bases from V and 0 bases from J, leaving 18 bases between. This CDR3 contains 17 residues. Germline V gives CDR1 MNHEY, CDR2 SVGEGT. The CDR3 sequence: CASSLQGRPRSYNEQFF. In DNA form, the CDR3 reads TGTGCCAGCAGCTTACAGGGGAGGCCTCGCTCCTACAATGAGCAGTTCTTC.

The CDR3 DNA reads as TGTGCCAGCAGCGTAGTGAGCAGCAATCAGCCCCAGCATTTT. Protein product: CASSVVSSNQPQHF. The chain joins TRBV9 to TRBJ1-5; D ambiguous. The CDR3 contains 14 residues. Germline CDR1 is SGDLS and CDR2 is YYNGEE. V was cut by 0 bases and J by 1 base, with 5 bases left in between.

V is TRBV5-4 and J is TRBJ2-2; TRBD1 agrees at 8 bases. From germline, CDR1 is SGHNT and CDR2 YYREEE (reference sequence). The CDR3 is 14 residues long. J was trimmed by 5 bases and V by 2 bases; bases with no gene match: 2. The CDR3 here is CASSLRQGTGELFF. The CDR3 DNA reads as TGTGCCAGCAGCTTAAGACAGGGGACCGGGGAGCTGTTTTTT.

This clone has a handful of counts. V usage is TRBV6-2 or TRBV6-3 and J usage is TRBJ2-2; D is undetermined. Germline CDR1 and CDR2: MNHEY and SVGEGT. This CDR3 region has 12 residues. V lost 4 bases and J lost 6, with 6 bases in between. The CDR3, as DNA: TGTGCCAGCAGTTTCCGGTCCGGGGAGCTGTTTTTT. It specifies CASSFRSGELFF.

With regard to this clone: At one boundary the junction diverges from the germline segment, which might be a read error. The V and J genes are TRBV5-4 and TRBJ1-2; TRBD1 matches at 8 bases. Germline values: CDR1 SGHNT, CDR2 YYREEE (reference sequence). The CDR3 spans 11 residues. The CDR3: CASSSDREATF. CDR3 in DNA: TGTGCCAGCAGCTCGGACAGGGAGGCCACGTTC.

The rearrangement joins TRBV2 to TRBJ1-4; D not certain. From germline, CDR1 is SNHLY and CDR2 FYNNEI. The CDR3 length is 15 residues. V dropped 1 base and J dropped 6 bases, with 12 bases sitting between them. The CDR3 is CASSEGEGQDEKLFF. The CDR3 DNA reads TGTGCCAGCAGTGAAGGGGAGGGTCAGGATGAAAAACTGTTTTTT.

The chain employs TRBV15 and TRBJ1-2, with 8 bases fitting TRBD1. V dropped 0 bases and J dropped 2; count of bases not matched to a gene: 2. In germline, CDR1 is LNHNV, CDR2 YYDKDF (reference sequence). The CDR3 is made up of 15 amino acids. The chain's CDR3 is CATSRENRGNYGYTF. The CDR3 DNA is TGTGCCACCAGCAGAGAAAACAGGGGGAACTATGGCTACACCTTC.

The chain has TRBV10-3 and TRBJ1-5, with a tentative D call TRBD1 (6 bases). The CDR3 is 14 amino acids. V shed 4 bases and J shed 0 bases, with 7 bases lying between them. The V gene's germline CDR1 is ENHRY and CDR2 SYGVKD. The CDR3 bases are TGTGCCATCAGTGTGGGACATAGCAATCAGCCCCAGCATTTT. The encoded protein is CAISVGHSNQPQHF.

This sequence joins TRBV27 and TRBJ2-3; TRBD1 is a possible D gene (5 bases). V lost 8 bases and J lost 2, with 11 bases in between. Germline V gene data show CDR1 as MNHEY and CDR2 as SMNVEV (reference sequence). This CDR3 region has 13 residues. The CDR3 protein is CASQKGATDTQYF. The DNA for the CDR3 is TGTGCCAGCCAGAAAGGGGCCACAGATACGCAGTATTTT.

The gene calls are TRBV3-1 (or the pseudogene TRBV3-2) and TRBJ1-1, with TRBD1 as a possible D gene (6 bases). Deletions cut 1 base from V and 1 base from J, with 19 bases between. Germline lookup yields CDR1 LGHDT and CDR2 YNNKEL (reference sequence). The CDR3 runs 18 residues. The chain's CDR3 is CASSQVYDWGQGNTEAFF. DNA of the CDR3: TGTGCCAGCAGCCAAGTATATGACTGGGGGCAGGGGAACACTGAAGCTTTCTTT.

This clone was seen at least ten times. The rearrangement joins TRBV7-2 to TRBJ2-7; 12 positions match TRBD2. Germline CDR1 reads SGHTA; CDR2 reads FQGNSA. This CDR3 has 14 residues. Unmatched junction bases numbered 2, after V lost 4 bases and J lost 4 bases. As DNA, the CDR3 is TGTGCCAGCAGCTCGACTAGCGGGAGTTACGAGCAGTACTTC. As protein: CASSSTSGSYEQYF.